The 26 T cell receptor beta chains listed next were all sequenced from one sample in a study of T cell clones after liver transplantation (dated 2019 in TCRdb). The library was made by the immunoSEQ multiplex PCR assay. Imported from immuneACCESS, the table was reduced by TCRdb to in-frame sequences with V and J called. These copies leave out some clones; in studies compared against another copy, an unresolved V gene accounts for under half, and the cause of the remainder is not known. The sample records 75,000 to 95,000 clones, less than 85% of which are singletons. The top ten clones comprise roughly 3% of the sample. The source was CD4+ T cells from blood, collected at the 22-month timepoint. These receptors originate from a human patient who received a liver transplant. Post transplant, some T cells may arise from the graft donor.

The sample holds one count of this clone. V usage is TRBV10-3 and J usage is TRBJ2-1; 8 nucleotides agree with TRBD2. The CDR3 has 15 residues. V was pared by 10 bases and J by 8 bases, with 16 bases of the junction left unmatched. Germline V gene sequence: CDR1 ENHRY, CDR2 SYGVKD. CDR3: CATYSPGLDPDEQFF. DNA of the CDR3: TGTGCCACATACTCCCCGGGACTAGATCCCGATGAGCAGTTCTTC.

J is TRBJ2-2 and V is TRBV11-3, with 9 bases lining up with TRBD1. The CDR3 is 14 amino acids. V lost 5 bases and J lost 6; bases outside the gene matches: 4. The germline V gene has CDR1 SGHNT and CDR2 YENEEA. The CDR3 bases are TGTGCCAGCAGCGCCAGGACAGGGGCCGGGGAGCTGTTTTTT. Its protein product is CASSARTGAGELFF.

The chain employs TRBV18 and TRBJ2-3; D is perhaps TRBD1 or TRBD2 (5 bases each). This CDR3 is 13 amino acids long. Looked up from germline, CDR1 is KGHSH and CDR2 is LQKENI. Trimming shortened V by 0 bases and J by 4 bases, and 5 bases separated the two germline ends. The CDR3 DNA follows: TGTGCCAGCTCACCACCGGGGGCAGATACGCAGTATTTT. It is translated as CASSPPGADTQYF.

J is TRBJ2-3 and V is TRBV4-1; 8 bases are a match to TRBD2. Germline CDR1 MGHRA, CDR2 YSYEKL. This CDR3 is 13 amino acids long. Trimming at V came to 3 bases and at J to 12 bases, leaving 8 bases not matched to a gene. The CDR3 DNA sequence: TGCGCCAGCAGCCAGCTCGGACTAGCCCCCCAGTATTTT. The encoded protein is CASSQLGLAPQYF.

This clone was seen a handful of times. This chain links TRBV2 with TRBJ2-5, with 8 bases matching TRBD2. The CDR3 sequence is 14 residues long. The V gene's germline CDR1 is SNHLY and CDR2 FYNNEI. The V and J ends lost 6 bases and 5 bases, in that order; junction bases with no gene match: 8. As DNA, the CDR3 is TGTGCCAGCAGACCCCCAGAGCGGGGGGAGACCCAGTACTTC. Translation gives CASRPPERGETQYF.

This chain links TRBV19 with TRBJ1-1, with 8 bases identical to TRBD1. The J segment lost 4 bases and the V segment lost 9 bases, leaving 13 bases of the junction unmatched. CDR3 length: 15 residues. Germline V gene data show CDR1 as LNHDA and CDR2 as SQIVND (reference sequence). DNA for the CDR3: TGTGCCAGCAACCGTCAGGGGGCAAGGGGCACTGAAGCTTTCTTT. It codes for CASNRQGARGTEAFF.

The rearrangement uses TRBV6-6 and TRBJ2-7; D not resolved. The CDR3 length is 12 residues. Germline V gene sequence: CDR1 MNHNY, CDR2 SVGAGI (reference sequence). Deletions cut 6 bases from V and 4 bases from J, with 10 bases between. CDR3 amino acids: CASSIPGYEQYF. CDR3 DNA: TGTGCCAGCAGCATCCCTGGGTACGAGCAGTACTTC.

This clone has just one count. This sequence joins TRBV4-3 and TRBJ2-1; 14 bases are a match to TRBD2. V lost 4 bases and J lost 8; bases outside the gene matches: 4. This CDR3 is 15 amino acids long. Germline-derived CDR1 and CDR2 are LGHNA and YSLEER. CDR3 nucleotide sequence: TGCGCCAGCAGCCTAGCGACTAGCGGGGGGGATGAGCAGTTCTTC. Residues: CASSLATSGGDEQFF.

This chain joins TRBV5-1 and TRBJ2-7; a weak D match, TRBD1 (6 bases). V dropped 2 bases and J dropped 0 bases, with 12 bases sitting between them. Germline loops: CDR1 SGHRS, CDR2 YFSETQ. This CDR3 contains 15 residues. The CDR3 reads CASSFGQGSSYEQYF. The CDR3, as DNA: TGCGCCAGCAGCTTCGGGCAGGGGAGCTCCTACGAGCAGTACTTC.

J is TRBJ1-3 and V is TRBV30; the D is unclear. Trimming took 4 bases from V and 3 from J, leaving 13 bases between them. The CDR3 sequence is 14 residues long. Germline loops: CDR1 GTSNPN, CDR2 SVGIG (reference sequence). The CDR3 protein is CAWTTRGLGNTIYF. The CDR3 DNA reads TGTGCCTGGACTACACGAGGACTTGGAAACACCATATATTTT.

The chain links TRBV6-6 to TRBJ2-7; TRBD1 agrees at 7 bases. This CDR3 spans 14 amino acids. Trimming at V came to 6 bases and at J to 1 base, leaving 6 bases not matched to a gene. The germline CDR1 and CDR2 sequences are MNHNY and SVGAGI (reference sequence). Here the CDR3 DNA reads TGTGCCAGCAGCGGGACAGACAAATCCTACGAGCAGTACTTC. It translates to CASSGTDKSYEQYF.

The chain couples TRBV29-1 to TRBJ1-2; 12 nucleotides agree with TRBD1. The CDR3 extends over 15 amino acids. CDR1 and CDR2 from the germline V gene are SQVTM and ANQGSEA. V lost 0 bases and J lost 2; bases outside the gene matches: 1. In nucleotides, the CDR3 is TGCAGCGTTGAAGATGGGACAGGGGGCAACTATGGCTACACCTTC. Its translation is CSVEDGTGGNYGYTF.

This clone was counted once. The J gene is TRBJ1-2, the V gene TRBV5-6, with D possibly TRBD1 on 5 matching bases. V shed 4 bases and J shed 4 bases, with 14 bases lying between them. Germline values: CDR1 SGHDT, CDR2 YYEEEE. The CDR3 is 14 residues long. The CDR3 region is CASSQQVILYGYTF. The CDR3 nucleotides read TGTGCCAGCAGCCAACAGGTGATCCTCTATGGCTACACCTTC. Complete variable domain (other parts from reference TRBV5-6 and TRBJ1-2): DAGVTQSPTHLIKTRGQQVTLRCSPKSGHDTVSWYQQALGQGPQFIFQYYEEEERQRGNFPDRFSGHQFPNYSSELNVNALLLGDSALYLCASSQQVILYGYTFGSGTRLTVV.

The V gene is TRBV4-1, the J gene TRBJ1-2, with a tentative D call TRBD1 (5 bases). This CDR3 region has 14 residues. Germline CDR1 and CDR2: MGHRA and YSYEKL. The V and J ends lost 0 bases and 8 bases respectively, with 13 bases between them. The CDR3 here is CASSQDGSGVGYTF. The CDR3 nucleotides read TGCGCCAGCAGCCAAGATGGATCGGGGGTGGGCTACACCTTC.

The CDR3 is CASSVWGDARSEQYF. CDR3 DNA: TGTGCCAGCAGCGTATGGGGGGACGCGAGGAGCGAGCAGTACTTC. The J gene is TRBJ2-7, the V gene TRBV9; D might be TRBD2 (6 bases). Trimming removed 1 base from V and 6 bases from J, with 17 bases in between. The CDR3 length is 15 residues. Germline loops: CDR1 SGDLS, CDR2 YYNGEE.

The V call is TRBV30, the J call TRBJ2-3, with a weak D call TRBD1 (6 bases). V gave up 3 bases and J gave up 5 bases, with 18 bases separating them. The CDR3 sequence is 15 residues long. Per the germline V gene, CDR1 is GTSNPN and CDR2 is SVGIG (reference sequence). CDR3 amino acids: CAWSGRAQGGDTQYF. The CDR3 DNA reads TGTGCCTGGAGCGGTCGAGCCCAAGGGGGAGATACGCAGTATTTT.

This clone appeared once. The chain carries TRBV7-6 and TRBJ2-1; 7 bases are a match to TRBD2. CDR1 and CDR2 from the germline V gene are SGHVS and FNYEAQ. V lost 5 bases, J lost 13 bases, and 8 bases stayed unmatched. This CDR3 is built from 12 residues. CDR3: CASSPGGDYQFF. DNA for the CDR3: TGTGCCAGCAGCCCAGGAGGGGACTACCAGTTCTTC.

In this sample, this clone turned up a few times. This rearrangement joins TRBV7-2 to TRBJ2-7; 9 bases map to TRBD2. The germline CDR1 and CDR2 sequences are SGHTA and FQGNSA. CDR3 length: 16 residues. After removal of 4 bases from V and 2 bases from J, the junction contained 9 bases not matched to a gene. The CDR3 region is CASSSLTSGLAYEQYF. CDR3 bases: TGTGCCAGCAGCTCCCTGACTAGCGGTTTAGCCTACGAGCAGTACTTC.

This chain uses TRBV27 with TRBJ2-5, with 14 bases that match TRBD2. The CDR3 sequence is 16 residues long. After removal of 6 bases from V and 3 bases from J, the junction contained 6 bases not matched to a gene. CDR1 is MNHEY, CDR2 SMNVEV, per germline (reference sequence). The CDR3 reads CASRLGTSGSEETQYF. The CDR3 DNA reads as TGTGCCAGCAGATTAGGGACTAGCGGGAGTGAAGAGACCCAGTACTTC.

This sequence joins TRBV5-4 and TRBJ1-2; D is unclear. The V end lost 2 bases, the J end lost 6 bases, and 5 bases lay between the germline ends. There are 11 residues in the CDR3. The V gene's germline CDR1 is SGHNT and CDR2 YYREEE (reference sequence). The CDR3 spells CASSFSDGYTF. CDR3 DNA: TGTGCCAGCAGCTTTAGTGATGGCTACACCTTC.

J is TRBJ2-7 and V is TRBV7-2, with unresolved D. Germline V gene sequence: CDR1 SGHTA, CDR2 FQGNSA. The CDR3 loop spans 13 amino acids. V gave up 4 bases and J gave up 6 bases, with 13 bases separating them. The CDR3 here is CASSSYVLGEQYF. DNA for the CDR3: TGTGCCAGCAGCTCCTACGTCTTGGGCGAGCAGTACTTC.

The CDR3 DNA reads TGTGCCAGTAGTGGATCCAGCGGGAGACCTACCGGGGAGCTGTTTTTT. Translated, it gives CASSGSSGRPTGELFF. The gene calls are TRBV19 and TRBJ2-2; 8 positions match TRBD2. With 5 bases clipped from V and 5 bases from J, the junction kept 10 bases outside the gene matches. There are 16 residues in the CDR3. Germline values: CDR1 LNHDA, CDR2 SQIVND (reference sequence).

The V gene is TRBV4-1, the J gene TRBJ1-2, with D perhaps TRBD1 (5 bases). CDR3 length: 14 amino acids. The germline CDR1 and CDR2 sequences are MGHRA and YSYEKL. Trimming left V 1 base short and J 3 bases short, with 9 bases between. Written as DNA, the CDR3 is TGCGCCAGCAGCCAAGGGGGGGTTTACTATGGCTACACCTTC. Translated, it gives CASSQGGVYYGYTF.

The rearrangement joins TRBV25-1 to TRBJ1-2; 7 bases are a match to TRBD1. In germline, CDR1 is MGHDK, CDR2 SYGVNS. Unmatched junction bases numbered 5, after V lost 0 bases and J lost 4 bases. The CDR3 sequence is 15 residues long. The CDR3 bases are TGTGCCAGCAGTGAATACATGACAGGGACCTATGGCTACACCTTC. Protein sequence: CASSEYMTGTYGYTF.

This chain joins TRBV5-1 and TRBJ2-3; D not certain. The CDR3 is made up of 14 amino acids. V was clipped by 0 bases and J by 3 bases, with 8 bases between them. Germline values: CDR1 SGHRS, CDR2 YFSETQ. The DNA of the CDR3 is TGCGCCAGCAGCTTGGGGCGAGCGACAGATACGCAGTATTTT. Its protein product is CASSLGRATDTQYF.

The chain couples TRBV7-2 to TRBJ2-1, with 7 nucleotides matching TRBD1. Germline V CDR1 and CDR2: SGHTA, FQGNSA. The length of the CDR3 is 14 residues. Trimming took 5 bases from V and 7 from J; bases not matched to a gene: 8. This chain's CDR3 is CASSTGQVQNEQFF. The CDR3 DNA reads as TGTGCCAGCAGCACCGGACAGGTTCAGAATGAGCAGTTCTTC.